This passage covers 28 T cell receptor beta chains from one sample sequenced in a study of shared clonotypes between healthy human individuals. It was CD45RO-negative cells, positively selected for CCR7, that made up naive CD8 cells, with terminally differentiated effector memory CD45RA+ cells excluded. TCRdb's copy holds only in-frame clones and misses some; the assay was immunoSEQ multiplex PCR. Of just over 2,000,000 clones detected, just under 95% appear once; the ten largest clones hold approximately 1.2%. The specimen was naive CD8+ T cells sorted from blood. The source is a man younger than 35 in good health.

V gene TRBV5-1 combines with J gene TRBJ2-1; D perhaps matches TRBD1 (6 bases). CDR1 and CDR2 (germline): SGHRS, YFSETQ. CDR3 size: 16 residues. The germline V and J ends were trimmed by 0 bases and 1 base, with 11 bases remaining between them. DNA of the CDR3: TGCGCCAGCAGCTTGGAGGGGGATCAGTCCTACAATGAGCAGTTCTTC. Its protein is CASSLEGDQSYNEQFF. Filled out from reference TRBV5-1 and TRBJ2-1, the complete variable domain reads KAGVTQTPRYLIKTRGQQVTLSCSPISGHRSVSWYQQTPGQGLQFLFEYFSETQRNKGNFPGRFSGRQFSNSRSEMNVSTLELGDSALYLCASSLEGDQSYNEQFFGPGTRLTVL.

This chain joins TRBV13 and TRBJ1-1; D might be TRBD1 (5 bases). This CDR3 has 15 amino acids. Germline CDR1 PRHDT, CDR2 FYEKMQ (reference sequence). The V gene lost 5 bases and the J gene lost 3 bases, with 16 bases spanning the gap. The CDR3 coding sequence is TGTGCCAGCAGCCCATATGGCACAGGACACACTGAAGCTTTCTTT. Translating gives CASSPYGTGHTEAFF.

The V gene is TRBV5-6, the J gene TRBJ1-6; TRBD1 aligns across 8 bases. The length of the CDR3 is 15 residues. J was trimmed by 8 bases and V by 4 bases; bases with no gene match: 8. The germline V gene encodes CDR1 SGHDT and CDR2 YYEEEE. DNA for the CDR3: TGTGCCAGCAGCACGGACAGGGAGGCCCATTCACCCCTCCACTTT. This sequence encodes CASSTDREAHSPLHF.

Regarding this clone: The same CDR3 is also encoded by other DNA sequences in this sample. The chain recombines TRBV5-4 with TRBJ2-2, with D possibly being TRBD1 (6 bases). V was pared by 0 bases and J by 4 bases, with 10 bases between. This CDR3 spans 15 amino acids. Germline CDR1 SGHNT, CDR2 YYREEE (reference sequence). CDR3 coding DNA: TGTGCCAGCAGCTTGGGTCAGGGGAGCACCGGGGAGCTGTTTTTT. Amino acid sequence: CASSLGQGSTGELFF.

The table lists this clone with a count of one. The chain carries TRBV27 and TRBJ2-3, with a possible D match to TRBD1 (5 bases). The CDR3 loop spans 16 amino acids. The V end lost 5 bases, the J end lost 4 bases, and 19 bases lay between the germline ends. Germline V gene lookup returns CDR1 MNHEY and CDR2 SMNVEV (reference sequence). The CDR3: CASSGSGRDFPDTQYF. DNA for the CDR3: TGTGCCAGCAGTGGCTCGGGCAGGGATTTCCCAGATACGCAGTATTTT.

V and J are TRBV18 and TRBJ1-1; the D gene is possibly TRBD1 (5 bases). The V end lost 2 bases, the J end lost 3 bases, and 7 bases lay between the germline ends. Per germline, CDR1 KGHSH and CDR2 LQKENI. The CDR3 consists of 13 residues. The DNA for the CDR3 is TGTGCCAGCTCACCATCAGGGTACACTGAAGCTTTCTTT. It translates to CASSPSGYTEAFF.

The gene calls are TRBV19 and TRBJ2-7; maybe TRBD1 (6 bases). CDR1 and CDR2 from the germline V gene are LNHDA and SQIVND (reference sequence). CDR3 length: 13 residues. Between the trimmed V and J ends, which lost 3 bases and 3 bases, there was a span of 9 bases. CDR3 region: CASSIGDNYEQYF. The CDR3 region has the DNA TGTGCCAGTAGTATTGGGGACAACTACGAGCAGTACTTC.

The chain combines TRBV4-3 with TRBJ2-1; 7 positions match TRBD1. CDR3 length: 17 residues. Germline assignment: CDR1 LGHNA and CDR2 YSLEER. Trimming removed 0 bases from V and 2 bases from J; junction bases left unmatched: 7. The CDR3 nucleotides read TGCGCCAGCAGCCAAGATCCCGGACAGGAAGCCTACAATGAGCAGTTCTTC. This encodes CASSQDPGQEAYNEQFF.

The genes are TRBV7-9 and TRBJ1-1; TRBD1 might be the D (5 bases). The CDR3 is 13 amino acids. The germline CDR1 and CDR2 sequences are SEHNR and FQNEAQ (reference sequence). V was trimmed by 5 bases and J by 6 bases, leaving 13 bases between them. DNA of the CDR3: TGTGCCAGCAGCCATGACTTGGGGGCTGAAGCTTTCTTT. Translation gives CASSHDLGAEAFF.

The chain links TRBV4-3 to TRBJ2-2, with 8 bases that match TRBD1. The CDR3 sequence is 16 residues long. Germline V gives CDR1 LGHNA, CDR2 YSLEER. Trimming cost V 4 bases and J 1 base; bases outside gene matches: 5. The CDR3 is CASSPAGTGNTGELFF. For the CDR3, the DNA is TGCGCCAGCAGCCCCGCCGGGACAGGGAACACCGGGGAGCTGTTTTTT.

The chain employs TRBV11-2 and TRBJ2-6; D is unclear. The germline CDR1 and CDR2 sequences are SGHAT and FQNNGV. Trimming cost V 4 bases and J 0 bases, with 7 bases left between them. The CDR3 contains 15 residues. The CDR3 DNA reads TGTGCCAGCAGCTACGGAATCTCTGGGGCCAACGTCCTGACTTTC. Translated: CASSYGISGANVLTF.

Remarks on this clone: The sample has other DNA sequences that encode this CDR3 too. The V call is TRBV27, the J call TRBJ1-2; D may be TRBD1 (5 bases). V lost 2 bases, J lost 4 bases, and 8 bases lay in between. CDR1 is MNHEY, CDR2 SMNVEV, per germline (reference sequence). The length of the CDR3 is 13 residues. CDR3 nucleotides: TGTGCCAGCAGTTTACAGGGTAGCTATGGCTACACCTTC. Translating gives CASSLQGSYGYTF.

The chain couples TRBV4-1 to TRBJ1-2, with 10 bases identical to TRBD1. CDR1 MGHRA and CDR2 YSYEKL come from the germline V gene. The junction had 11 bases not matched to a gene; V was cut back by 4 bases and J by 3 bases. The CDR3 is 17 residues long. The CDR3 DNA sequence: TGCGCCAGCAGCCCCACGGCCGGGACAGGGGTGGACTATGGCTACACCTTC. It translates to CASSPTAGTGVDYGYTF.

This sequence joins TRBV13 and TRBJ2-2; D is possibly TRBD1 or TRBD2 (5 bases each). Deletions cut 8 bases from V and 4 bases from J, with 11 bases between. CDR1 and CDR2 from the germline V gene are PRHDT and FYEKMQ (reference sequence). The CDR3 totals 13 residues. CDR3 DNA sequence: TGTGCCAGCTCCGAGGGGAGCACCGGGGAGCTGTTTTTT. This gives the protein CASSEGSTGELFF.

The V call is TRBV6-5, the J call TRBJ1-5; 8 nucleotides match TRBD1. Per the germline V gene, CDR1 is MNHEY and CDR2 is SVGAGI. V dropped 4 bases and J dropped 5; count of bases not matched to a gene: 7. This CDR3 spans 15 amino acids. CDR3 amino acids: CASSSDRVADQPQHF. CDR3 DNA: TGTGCCAGCAGTTCGGACAGGGTGGCGGATCAGCCCCAGCATTTT.

The chain has TRBV5-6 and TRBJ2-5, with 9 bases aligning to TRBD1. The ends lost 5 bases at V and 0 bases at J; junction bases unmatched: 8. Germline lookup yields CDR1 SGHDT and CDR2 YYEEEE. The CDR3 spans 16 residues. The CDR3 is CASSPGQGTYQETQYF. The CDR3 DNA is TGTGCCAGCAGTCCTGGACAGGGGACGTACCAAGAGACCCAGTACTTC. Full variable domain (remainder filled in from reference TRBV5-6 and TRBJ2-5): DAGVTQSPTHLIKTRGQQVTLRCSPKSGHDTVSWYQQALGQGPQFIFQYYEEEERQRGNFPDRFSGHQFPNYSSELNVNALLLGDSALYLCASSPGQGTYQETQYFGPGTRLLVL.

Only one count was recorded for this clone. The chain carries TRBV7-9 and TRBJ2-7; perhaps TRBD2 as D (6 bases). There are 15 residues in the CDR3. The germline gives CDR1 SEHNR, CDR2 FQNEAQ (reference sequence). The germline V and J ends were trimmed by 4 bases and 0 bases, with 13 bases remaining between them. This CDR3 reads CASSSRDSYSYEQYF. In DNA, the CDR3 is TGTGCCAGCAGCTCCCGGGACTCATACTCCTACGAGCAGTACTTC.

The chain uses TRBV27 and TRBJ2-7; TRBD2 aligns across 9 bases. The V gene end was trimmed by 5 bases and the J gene end by 3 bases; junction bases not matched to a gene: 2. Germline CDR1 is MNHEY and CDR2 is SMNVEV (reference sequence). The CDR3 totals 13 residues. The CDR3 here is CASSPSGIYEQYF. The CDR3 coding sequence is TGTGCCAGCAGTCCTAGCGGGATCTACGAGCAGTACTTC.

The chain joins TRBV5-1 to TRBJ2-2; D gene unclear. Trimming left V 0 bases short and J 7 bases short, with 7 bases between. Germline CDR1 reads SGHRS; CDR2 reads YFSETQ. The CDR3 runs 13 residues. For the CDR3, the DNA is TGCGCCAGCAGCTTGGTGTTTGGCGGGGAGCTGTTTTTT. Translating gives CASSLVFGGELFF.

The V and J genes are TRBV6-1 and TRBJ1-5; TRBD1 is a possible D gene (5 bases). Trimming removed 0 bases from V and 0 bases from J, with 12 bases in between. Germline V CDR1 and CDR2: MNHNS, SASEGT. This CDR3 is built from 17 residues. The CDR3 reads CASSEAKTDYSNQPQHF. The CDR3 region has the DNA TGTGCCAGCAGTGAAGCAAAGACAGATTATAGCAATCAGCCCCAGCATTTT.

V usage is TRBV6-4 and J usage is TRBJ2-3, with D perhaps matching TRBD1 or TRBD2 (7 bases each). In germline, CDR1 is MRHNA, CDR2 SNTAGT. V dropped 8 bases and J dropped 4 bases, with 22 bases sitting between them. The CDR3 consists of 16 residues. The CDR3 region is CASSDSGGGGPDTQYF. In nucleotides, the CDR3 is TGTGCCAGCTCCGACTCAGGGGGGGGAGGTCCAGATACGCAGTATTTT.

V and J are TRBV15 and TRBJ2-7; D ambiguous. CDR3 length equals 14 residues. Germline V gives CDR1 LNHNV, CDR2 YYDKDF (reference sequence). The V gene lost 8 bases and the J gene lost 0 bases, with 14 bases spanning the gap. The CDR3 DNA follows: TGTGCCACCCGAGCAGGCGAGAGCTCCTACGAGCAGTACTTC. This codes for CATRAGESSYEQYF.

V and J are TRBV5-6 and TRBJ1-1; 8 bases are shared with TRBD1. The junction had 5 bases not matched to a gene; V was cut back by 0 bases and J by 7 bases. Germline V gene lookup returns CDR1 SGHDT and CDR2 YYEEEE. The CDR3 is 14 residues long. CDR3 nucleotides: TGTGCCAGCAGCTTGGGTGGGACAGGATATGAAGCTTTCTTT. Translation gives CASSLGGTGYEAFF.

The CDR3 is CASLGQGMNEQYF. In nucleotides, the CDR3 is TGTGCCAGCCTGGGACAGGGAATGAACGAGCAGTACTTC. V and J are TRBV27 and TRBJ2-7; 9 bases align to TRBD1. There are 13 residues in the CDR3. From germline, CDR1 is MNHEY and CDR2 SMNVEV (reference sequence). V was clipped by 8 bases and J by 5 bases; unmatched bases: 7.

The rearrangement joins TRBV19 to TRBJ2-4; D is unresolved. In germline, CDR1 is LNHDA, CDR2 SQIVND (reference sequence). This CDR3 is built from 15 residues. V dropped 2 bases and J dropped 8 bases, with 16 bases sitting between them. The CDR3 region is CASSITSSTTYIQYF. The CDR3 DNA reads TGTGCCAGTAGTATAACCTCCAGCACGACGTACATTCAGTACTTC.

This clone occurred once. The genes are TRBV11-2 and TRBJ2-1, with 12 bases aligning to TRBD2. The CDR3 has 18 residues. The V gene's germline CDR1 is SGHAT and CDR2 FQNNGV. V lost 0 bases and J lost 3; bases outside the gene matches: 6. DNA of the CDR3: TGTGCCAGCAGCTTAGAAGGACTAGCGGGGAGCCACTACAATGAGCAGTTCTTC. It encodes CASSLEGLAGSHYNEQFF.

To note about this clone: In the same sample, other DNA sequences code for this CDR3. The chain employs TRBV27 and TRBJ2-7; D ambiguous. The CDR3 is 13 amino acids. Per the germline V gene, CDR1 is MNHEY and CDR2 is SMNVEV (reference sequence). V was cut by 4 bases and J by 3 bases, with 10 bases left in between. The CDR3 coding sequence is TGTGCCAGCAGTTCCCCAGGATACTACGAGCAGTACTTC. It is translated as CASSSPGYYEQYF.

The rearrangement joins TRBV5-1 to TRBJ1-1; perhaps TRBD1 as D (6 bases). V dropped 1 base and J dropped 0 bases, with 16 bases sitting between them. Looked up from germline, CDR1 is SGHRS and CDR2 is YFSETQ. CDR3 length equals 17 residues. In DNA, the CDR3 is TGCGCCAGCAGCTTGAGGCCGGGACACCTCATGAACACTGAAGCTTTCTTT. It specifies CASSLRPGHLMNTEAFF.